This passage covers 23 T cell receptor beta chains from one sample sequenced in a study of T cells in Graves' hyperthyroidism and ophthalmopathy. Amplified TCR beta CDR3 regions came from RNA transcripts. The HTBI primer set served for first-round RT-PCR of the TCR CDR3. TCRdb reanalysed the multiplex PCR reads using MiXCR and keeps one entry per CDR3 protein. The data contain approximately 400,000 distinct CDR3 sequences, roughly 14% of them singletons. The material sequenced was blood. The source is a woman younger than 30 with Graves' hyperthyroidism.

This clonotype has only a few counts. The V call is TRBV28, the J call TRBJ2-7, with 9 bases fitting TRBD1. J was trimmed by 5 bases and V by 4 bases; bases with no gene match: 9. The CDR3 contains 15 residues. From germline, CDR1 is MDHEN and CDR2 SYDVKM. The CDR3 here is CASSSSDRGWDEQYF. In DNA, the CDR3 is TGTGCCAGCAGTTCCTCGGACAGGGGTTGGGACGAGCAGTACTTC.

This clonotype was counted ten times or more. The chain uses TRBV5-1 and TRBJ2-1; D perhaps matches TRBD1 (6 bases). The length of the CDR3 is 13 residues. V dropped 5 bases and J dropped 5 bases, with 11 bases sitting between them. CDR1 is SGHRS, CDR2 YFSETQ, per germline. Here the CDR3 DNA reads TGCGCCAGCAGACCGACAGGAGACAATGAGCAGTTCTTC. Protein product: CASRPTGDNEQFF.

This chain connects TRBV3-1 to TRBJ2-4; D gene ambiguous. The V end lost 2 bases, the J end lost 4 bases, and 9 bases lay between the germline ends. The germline V gene has CDR1 LGHDT and CDR2 YNNKEL (reference sequence). CDR3 length: 14 amino acids. This CDR3 reads CASSQRMRKNIQYF. The CDR3 region has the DNA TGTGCCAGCAGCCAAAGAATGAGGAAAAACATTCAGTACTTC. Drawing the rest from reference TRBV3-1 and TRBJ2-4, the complete variable domain is DTAVSQTPKYLVTQMGNDKSIKCEQNLGHDTMYWYKQDSKKFLKIMFSYNNKELIINETVPNRFSPKSPDKAHLNLHINSLELGDSAVYFCASSQRMRKNIQYFGAGTRLSVL.

This clonotype was seen many times. The CDR3 nucleotides are TGTGTTACGACTGCGGCCTACAATGAGCAGTTCTTC. Translated, it gives CVTTAAYNEQFF. The chain couples TRBV28 to TRBJ2-1; no firm D call. The CDR3 contains 12 residues. Germline V CDR1 and CDR2: MDHEN, SYDVKM. Filled out from reference TRBV28 and TRBJ2-1, the complete variable domain reads DVKVTQSSRYLVKRTGEKVFLECVQDMDHENMFWYRQDPGLGLRLIYFSYDVKMKEKGDIPEGYSVSREKKERFSLILESASTNQTSMYLCVTTAAYNEQFFGPGTRLTVL.

The chain recombines TRBV29-1 with TRBJ2-7; D not resolved. This CDR3 is built from 13 residues. V was pared by 0 bases and J by 4 bases, with 10 bases between. Per germline, CDR1 SQVTM and CDR2 ANQGSEA. CDR3: CSVEDPVGYEQYF. The CDR3 nucleotides are TGCAGCGTTGAAGACCCGGTTGGTTACGAGCAGTACTTC.

This clonotype was recorded at least ten times. The chain carries TRBV20-1 and TRBJ2-1, with 7 bases that match TRBD2. Germline V lookup: CDR1 DFQATT, CDR2 SNEGSKA (reference sequence). CDR3 size: 14 residues. The J segment lost 3 bases and the V segment lost 3 bases, leaving 5 bases of the junction unmatched. CDR3 nucleotides: TGCAGTGCTAGTGTGGCGGGAGTCTACAATGAGCAGTTCTTC. Its protein product is CSASVAGVYNEQFF.

In this sample, this clonotype turned up many times. CDR3 loop: CSAIGTSGEQYF. Here the CDR3 DNA reads TGCAGTGCTATTGGGACATCCGGCGAGCAGTACTTC. The rearrangement uses TRBV20-1 and TRBJ2-7; TRBD1 might be the D (6 bases). Germline V gene data show CDR1 as DFQATT and CDR2 as SNEGSKA (reference sequence). CDR3 size: 12 residues. The V end lost 4 bases, the J end lost 6 bases, and 13 bases lay between the germline ends.

This chain links TRBV9 with TRBJ2-3; no definite D call. Germline CDR1 is SGDLS and CDR2 is YYNGEE. CDR3 size: 16 residues. The V gene lost 0 bases and the J gene lost 0 bases, with 11 bases spanning the gap. Written as DNA, the CDR3 is TGTGCCAGCAGCGTAGGAGGCGGCTCTAGCACAGATACGCAGTATTTT. Translated: CASSVGGGSSTDTQYF.

This chain joins TRBV7-9 and TRBJ1-1; 12 bases are shared with TRBD1. This CDR3 contains 13 residues. The germline V gene has CDR1 SEHNR and CDR2 FQNEAQ (reference sequence). Unmatched junction bases numbered 6, after V lost 5 bases and J lost 11 bases. In nucleotides, the CDR3 is TGTGCCAGCAGCCCGGGACAGGGGGCGAGGGCTTTCTTT. Translating it yields CASSPGQGARAFF.

This clonotype was picked up many times. The rearrangement uses TRBV28 and TRBJ2-7, with 11 bases identical to TRBD2. V trimming: 6 bases; J trimming: 4 bases; junction bases outside the gene matches: 5. Looked up from germline, CDR1 is MDHEN and CDR2 is SYDVKM. The length of the CDR3 is 14 residues. CDR3 sequence reads: CASRPGTSGYEQYF. The CDR3 DNA sequence: TGTGCCAGCAGACCCGGGACTAGCGGTTACGAGCAGTACTTC. The variable domain in full, with the rest retrieved from reference TRBV28 and TRBJ2-7, is DVKVTQSSRYLVKRTGEKVFLECVQDMDHENMFWYRQDPGLGLRLIYFSYDVKMKEKGDIPEGYSVSREKKERFSLILESASTNQTSMYLCASRPGTSGYEQYFGPGTRLTVT.

This clonotype occurred many times. The rearrangement links TRBV7-2 to TRBJ1-2; possibly TRBD1 for D (5 bases). The CDR3 runs to 13 residues. The germline V gene encodes CDR1 SGHTA and CDR2 FQGNSA. V was clipped by 5 bases and J by 1 base, with 8 bases between them. DNA for the CDR3: TGTGCCAGCAGCGGCAGGGTTAACTATGGCTACACCTTC. Translation gives CASSGRVNYGYTF.

This clonotype was found many times. The V and J genes are TRBV6-2 or TRBV6-3 and TRBJ2-2; no clear D. This CDR3 has 15 amino acids. V lost 0 bases and J 5 bases, leaving 10 bases between the germline ends. Looked up from germline, CDR1 is MNHEY and CDR2 is SVGEGT. CDR3 nucleotides: TGTGCCAGCAGTTACTCAGGCGTGGGAACCGGGGAGCTGTTTTTT. Translation: CASSYSGVGTGELFF.

The V gene is TRBV10-3, the J gene TRBJ2-3; D is perhaps TRBD1 (7 bases). The length of the CDR3 is 15 residues. Deletions cut 3 bases from V and 2 bases from J, with 12 bases between. Germline CDR1 reads ENHRY; CDR2 reads SYGVKD. The CDR3 spells CAISEGRGDTDTQYF. As DNA, the CDR3 is TGTGCCATCAGTGAAGGCAGGGGGGACACAGATACGCAGTATTTT.

CDR3 DNA: TGTGCCAGCAGTGTTAGCGCCGGCTCCTACAATGAGCAGTTCTTC. This encodes CASSVSAGSYNEQFF. This chain uses TRBV6-4 with TRBJ2-1; a possible D gene is TRBD2 (5 bases). Germline lookup yields CDR1 MRHNA and CDR2 SNTAGT. V was cut by 4 bases and J by 0 bases, with 10 bases left in between. The CDR3 consists of 15 residues.

This chain joins TRBV5-1 and TRBJ2-7, with 10 bases identical to TRBD1. The CDR3 runs 18 residues. The V and J ends lost 0 bases and 0 bases, in that order; junction bases with no gene match: 9. Looked up from germline, CDR1 is SGHRS and CDR2 is YFSETQ. The CDR3 nucleotides are TGCGCCAGCAGCTTGGAAACTTGGACAGGGGGTTTCTCCTACGAGCAGTACTTC. The encoded protein is CASSLETWTGGFSYEQYF. Filled out from reference TRBV5-1 and TRBJ2-7, the complete variable domain reads KAGVTQTPRYLIKTRGQQVTLSCSPISGHRSVSWYQQTPGQGLQFLFEYFSETQRNKGNFPGRFSGRQFSNSRSEMNVSTLELGDSALYLCASSLETWTGGFSYEQYFGPGTRLTVT.

This clonotype showed up many times. The V and J genes are TRBV3-1 and TRBJ1-2; unclear D gene. Germline assignment: CDR1 LGHDT and CDR2 YNNKEL (reference sequence). The CDR3 consists of 13 residues. Trimming pared 1 base from V and 4 bases from J, leaving 7 bases between. The CDR3 reads CASSQAGFYGYTF. As DNA, the CDR3 is TGTGCCAGCAGCCAAGCAGGATTCTATGGCTACACCTTC.

This sequence joins TRBV10-2 and TRBJ1-5; 9 nucleotides align to TRBD1. This CDR3 comprises 15 residues. J lost 2 bases, V lost 7 bases, and 6 bases had no gene match. Germline V gene lookup returns CDR1 WSHSY and CDR2 SAAADI. This CDR3 reads CASMDRGMGNQPQHF. The CDR3 coding sequence is TGCGCCAGCATGGACAGGGGAATGGGCAATCAGCCCCAGCATTTT.

This chain joins TRBV6-1 and TRBJ1-6, with a weak D call TRBD1 (5 bases). The ends were cut back, 7 bases at V and 10 bases at J, with 17 bases in the middle. The germline CDR1 and CDR2 sequences are MNHNS and SASEGT. The CDR3 has 14 amino acids. CDR3 in DNA: TGTGCCAGCATCGCGACCCAGGGAAGCTCACCCCTCCACTTT. Translating it yields CASIATQGSSPLHF.

This clonotype came up many times. The chain combines TRBV12-5 with TRBJ2-3; D might be TRBD2 (5 bases). This CDR3 has 16 residues. Looked up from germline, CDR1 is LGHNT and CDR2 is FRNRAP. V lost 3 bases and J lost 0, with 13 bases in between. Written as DNA, the CDR3 is TGTGCTAGTGGTTTAGCGGACGGATCTAGCACAGATACGCAGTATTTT. Its protein is CASGLADGSSTDTQYF.

The rearrangement joins TRBV10-3 to TRBJ2-3, with TRBD2 identical over 16 bases. This CDR3 has 19 amino acids. Trimming at V came to 0 bases and at J to 5 bases, leaving 8 bases not matched to a gene. The V gene's germline CDR1 is ENHRY and CDR2 SYGVKD. This CDR3 is CAISESTGTSGRARDTQYF. The DNA of the CDR3 is TGTGCCATCAGTGAGTCGACCGGGACTAGCGGGAGGGCCAGAGATACGCAGTATTTT.

The V call is TRBV5-6, the J call TRBJ1-6, with unresolved D. CDR1 is SGHDT and CDR2 is YYEEEE in the germline V gene. The CDR3 consists of 15 residues. V was pared by 4 bases and J by 3 bases, with 11 bases between. The CDR3 DNA is TGTGCCAGCAGCGCCAGACGGATCTATAATTCACCCCTCCACTTT. Residues: CASSARRIYNSPLHF.

The chain employs TRBV20-1 and TRBJ1-2, with 7 bases that match TRBD1. The CDR3 loop spans 14 amino acids. The junction had 10 bases not matched to a gene; V was cut back by 3 bases and J by 6 bases. Germline values: CDR1 DFQATT, CDR2 SNEGSKA (reference sequence). The CDR3, as DNA: TGCAGTGCTAGGTCAAAAGAGACAGGGCATGGCTACACCTTC. This codes for CSARSKETGHGYTF.

The chain has TRBV4-2 and TRBJ1-2; D perhaps matches TRBD1 (5 bases). Trimming shortened V by 0 bases and J by 8 bases, and 13 bases separated the two germline ends. The CDR3 runs 14 residues. Germline CDR1 is LGHNA and CDR2 is YNFKEQ. The CDR3 DNA reads as TGTGCCAGCAGCCAAGATCGTGGGGGAAGGGGCTACACCTTC. Translating gives CASSQDRGGRGYTF.